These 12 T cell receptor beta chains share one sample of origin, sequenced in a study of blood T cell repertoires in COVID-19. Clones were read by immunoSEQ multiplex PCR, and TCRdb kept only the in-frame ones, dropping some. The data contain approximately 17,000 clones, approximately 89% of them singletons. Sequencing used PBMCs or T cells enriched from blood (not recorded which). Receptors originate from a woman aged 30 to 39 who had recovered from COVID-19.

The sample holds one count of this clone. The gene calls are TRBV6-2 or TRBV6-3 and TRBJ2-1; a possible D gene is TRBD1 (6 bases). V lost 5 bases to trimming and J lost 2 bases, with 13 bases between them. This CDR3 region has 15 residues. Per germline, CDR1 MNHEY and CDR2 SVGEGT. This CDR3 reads CASSTYSGAYNEQFF. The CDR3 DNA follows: TGTGCCAGCAGTACCTACTCAGGGGCCTACAATGAGCAGTTCTTC.

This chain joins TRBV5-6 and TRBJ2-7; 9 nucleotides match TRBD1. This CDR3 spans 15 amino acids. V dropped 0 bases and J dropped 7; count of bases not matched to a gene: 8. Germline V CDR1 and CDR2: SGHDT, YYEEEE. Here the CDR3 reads CASSLAGTGIGEQYF. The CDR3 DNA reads TGTGCCAGCAGCTTGGCCGGGACAGGGATCGGAGAGCAGTACTTC.

CDR3 amino acids: CASSQNRDSIYEQYF. CDR3 DNA sequence: TGTGCCAGCAGCCAGAACCGGGACTCGATATACGAGCAGTACTTC. The chain combines TRBV21-1 with TRBJ2-7; the table's TRBD2 call for D was not verified on the DNA. TRBV21-1 is assigned pseudogene status. CDR3 length equals 15 residues.

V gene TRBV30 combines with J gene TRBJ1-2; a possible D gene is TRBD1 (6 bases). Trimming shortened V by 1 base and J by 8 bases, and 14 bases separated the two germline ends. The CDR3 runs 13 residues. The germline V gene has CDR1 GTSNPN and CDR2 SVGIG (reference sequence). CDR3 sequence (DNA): TGTGCCTGGAGTGGATTCACAGGGATCGGCTACACCTTC. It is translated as CAWSGFTGIGYTF.

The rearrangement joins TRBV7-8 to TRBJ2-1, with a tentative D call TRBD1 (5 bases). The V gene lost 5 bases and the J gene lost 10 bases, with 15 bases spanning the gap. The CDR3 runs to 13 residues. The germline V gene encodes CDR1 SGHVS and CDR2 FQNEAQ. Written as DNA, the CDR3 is TGTGCCAGCAGCACCCGCACAGGTCTGGAGCAGTTCTTC. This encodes CASSTRTGLEQFF.

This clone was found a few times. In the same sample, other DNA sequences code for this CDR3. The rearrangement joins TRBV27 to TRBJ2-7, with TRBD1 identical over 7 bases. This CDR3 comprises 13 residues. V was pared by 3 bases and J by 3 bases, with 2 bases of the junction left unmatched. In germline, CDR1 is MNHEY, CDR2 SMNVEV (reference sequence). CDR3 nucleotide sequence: TGTGCCAGCAGTTTGGGACAGTACTACGAGCAGTACTTC. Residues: CASSLGQYYEQYF.

CDR3 sequence: CASSSTPRYEQYF. The CDR3 coding sequence is TGTGCCAGCAGCTCAACGCCCAGATACGAGCAGTACTTC. The chain recombines TRBV7-2 with TRBJ2-7; D is unresolved. This CDR3 is 13 amino acids long. Trimming left V 4 bases short and J 4 bases short, with 11 bases between. In germline, CDR1 is SGHTA, CDR2 FQGNSA.

The CDR3 protein is CASSYSSIAAQETQYF. The CDR3 DNA is TGTGCCAGCAGTTACTCGAGTATAGCGGCCCAAGAGACCCAGTACTTC. The chain uses TRBV6-5 and TRBJ2-5; D is perhaps TRBD2 (6 bases). The CDR3 is made up of 16 amino acids. Looked up from germline, CDR1 is MNHEY and CDR2 is SVGAGI. Trimming shortened V by 0 bases and J by 1 base, and 12 bases separated the two germline ends.

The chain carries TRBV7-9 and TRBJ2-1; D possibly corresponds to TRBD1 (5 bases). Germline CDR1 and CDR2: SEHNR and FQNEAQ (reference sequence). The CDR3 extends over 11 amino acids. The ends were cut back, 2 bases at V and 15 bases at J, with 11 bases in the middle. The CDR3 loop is CASSLQSGWFF. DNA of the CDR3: TGTGCCAGCAGCTTACAATCAGGGTGGTTCTTC.

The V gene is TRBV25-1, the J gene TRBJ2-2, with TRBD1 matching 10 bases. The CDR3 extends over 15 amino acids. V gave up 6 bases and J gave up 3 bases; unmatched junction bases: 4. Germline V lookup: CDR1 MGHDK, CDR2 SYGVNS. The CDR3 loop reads CASRKGTGDTGELFF. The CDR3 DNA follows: TGTGCCAGCAGAAAGGGGACAGGGGACACCGGGGAGCTGTTTTTT. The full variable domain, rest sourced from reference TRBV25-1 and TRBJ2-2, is EADIYQTPRYLVIGTGKKITLECSQTMGHDKMYWYQQDPGMELHLIHYSYGVNSTEKGDLSSESTVSRIRTEHFPLTLESARPSHTSQYLCASRKGTGDTGELFFGEGSRLTVL.

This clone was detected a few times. As DNA, the CDR3 is TGTGCCTGGAGTTTCGGGGGTTACTATGGCTACACCTTC. Its protein is CAWSFGGYYGYTF. The chain combines TRBV30 with TRBJ1-2, with D perhaps matching TRBD1 (5 bases). In germline, CDR1 is GTSNPN, CDR2 SVGIG (reference sequence). Trimming removed 2 bases at V and 3 bases at J, with 10 bases between. The CDR3 runs 13 residues.

The CDR3 loop reads CASTRPGSNEQFF. The CDR3 DNA reads as TGTGCCAGCACCCGACCGGGGTCCAATGAGCAGTTCTTC. The rearrangement joins TRBV7-8 to TRBJ2-1; a weak D match, TRBD2 (5 bases). This CDR3 contains 13 residues. Trimming removed 7 bases at V and 6 bases at J, with 13 bases between. The germline CDR1 and CDR2 sequences are SGHVS and FQNEAQ.